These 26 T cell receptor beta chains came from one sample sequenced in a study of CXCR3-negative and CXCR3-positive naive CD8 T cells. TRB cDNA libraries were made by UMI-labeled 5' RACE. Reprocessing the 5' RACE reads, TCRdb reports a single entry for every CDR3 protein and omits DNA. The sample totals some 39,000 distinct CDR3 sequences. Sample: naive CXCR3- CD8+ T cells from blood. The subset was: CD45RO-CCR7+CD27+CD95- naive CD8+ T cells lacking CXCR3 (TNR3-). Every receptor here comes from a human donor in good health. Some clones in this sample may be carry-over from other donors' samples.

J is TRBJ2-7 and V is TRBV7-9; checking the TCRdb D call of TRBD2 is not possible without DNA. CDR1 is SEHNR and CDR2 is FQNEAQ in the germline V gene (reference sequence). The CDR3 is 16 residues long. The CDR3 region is CASRAPGPNGLYEQYF. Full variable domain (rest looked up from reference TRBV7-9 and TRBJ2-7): DTGVSQNPRHKITKRGQNVTFRCDPISEHNRLYWYRQTLGQGPEFLTYFQNEAQLEKSRLLSDRFSAERPKGSFSTLEIQRTEQGDSAMYLCASRAPGPNGLYEQYFGPGTRLTVT.

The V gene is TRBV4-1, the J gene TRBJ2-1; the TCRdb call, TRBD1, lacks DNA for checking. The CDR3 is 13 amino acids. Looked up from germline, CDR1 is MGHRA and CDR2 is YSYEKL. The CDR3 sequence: CASAPGVNNEQFF.

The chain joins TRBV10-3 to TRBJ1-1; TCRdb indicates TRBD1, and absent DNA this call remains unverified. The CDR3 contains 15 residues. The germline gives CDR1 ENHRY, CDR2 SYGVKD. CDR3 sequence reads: CAISEPTLRVTEAFF.

The CDR3 loop is CASSSGIIKLFF. The rearrangement links TRBV6-5 to TRBJ1-4; the TCRdb call, TRBD1, lacks DNA for checking. The germline CDR1 and CDR2 sequences are MNHEY and SVGAGI. The CDR3 has 12 amino acids.

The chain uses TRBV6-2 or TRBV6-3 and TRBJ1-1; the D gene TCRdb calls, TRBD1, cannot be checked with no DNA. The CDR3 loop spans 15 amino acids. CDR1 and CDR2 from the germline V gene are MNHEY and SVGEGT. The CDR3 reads CASSYPPGQGAEAFF.

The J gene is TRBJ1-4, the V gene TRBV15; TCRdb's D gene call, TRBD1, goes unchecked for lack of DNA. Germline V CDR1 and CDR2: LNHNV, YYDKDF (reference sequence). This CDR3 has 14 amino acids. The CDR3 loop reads CATSRGPINEKLFF.

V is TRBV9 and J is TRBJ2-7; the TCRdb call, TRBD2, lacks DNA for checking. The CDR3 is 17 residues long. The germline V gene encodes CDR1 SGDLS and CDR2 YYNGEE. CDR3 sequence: CASSATPGLADSYEQYF. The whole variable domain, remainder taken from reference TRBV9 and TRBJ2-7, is DSGVTQTPKHLITATGQRVTLRCSPRSGDLSVYWYQQSLDQGLQFLIQYYNGEERAKGNILERFSAQQFPDLHSELNLSSLELGDSALYFCASSATPGLADSYEQYFGPGTRLTVT.

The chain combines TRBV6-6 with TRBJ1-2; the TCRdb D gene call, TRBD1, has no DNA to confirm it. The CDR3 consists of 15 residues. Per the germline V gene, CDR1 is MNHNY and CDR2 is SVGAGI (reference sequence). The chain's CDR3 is CASTKDRDLNYGYTF.

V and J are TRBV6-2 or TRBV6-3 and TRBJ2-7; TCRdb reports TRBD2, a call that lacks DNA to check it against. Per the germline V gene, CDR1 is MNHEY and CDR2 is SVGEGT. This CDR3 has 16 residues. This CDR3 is CASSYSIGEVSYEQYF.

CDR3 region: CASSFIYQYEQYF. V gene TRBV28 combines with J gene TRBJ2-7. The CDR3 covers 13 residues. The germline V gene has CDR1 MDHEN and CDR2 SYDVKM.

This CDR3 is CSVERKGEQYF. The chain employs TRBV29-1 and TRBJ2-7. The CDR3 extends over 11 amino acids. Looked up from germline, CDR1 is SQVTM and CDR2 is ANQGSEA.

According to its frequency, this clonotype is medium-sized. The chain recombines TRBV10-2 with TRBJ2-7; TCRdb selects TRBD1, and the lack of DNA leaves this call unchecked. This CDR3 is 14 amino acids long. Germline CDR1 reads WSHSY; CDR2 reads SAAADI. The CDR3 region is CASSSDRTGYEQYF.

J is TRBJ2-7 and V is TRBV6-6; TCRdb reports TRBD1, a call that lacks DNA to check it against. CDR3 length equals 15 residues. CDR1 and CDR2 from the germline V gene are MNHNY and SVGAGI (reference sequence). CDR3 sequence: CASYELAGPLYEQYF.

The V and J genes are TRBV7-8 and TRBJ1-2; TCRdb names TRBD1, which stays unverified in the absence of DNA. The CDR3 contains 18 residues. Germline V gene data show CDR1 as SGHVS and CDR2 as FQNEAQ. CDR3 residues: CASSKPDSSFPENYGYTF.

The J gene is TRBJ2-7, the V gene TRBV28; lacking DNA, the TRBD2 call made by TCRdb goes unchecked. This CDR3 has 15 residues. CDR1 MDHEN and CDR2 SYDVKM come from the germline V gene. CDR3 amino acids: CASSSRLAVSYEQYF. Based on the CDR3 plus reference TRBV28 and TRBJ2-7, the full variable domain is DVKVTQSSRYLVKRTGEKVFLECVQDMDHENMFWYRQDPGLGLRLIYFSYDVKMKEKGDIPEGYSVSREKKERFSLILESASTNQTSMYLCASSSRLAVSYEQYFGPGTRLTVT.

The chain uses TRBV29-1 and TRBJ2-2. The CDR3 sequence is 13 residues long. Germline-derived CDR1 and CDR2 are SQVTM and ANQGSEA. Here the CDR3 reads CSVEETNTGELFF.

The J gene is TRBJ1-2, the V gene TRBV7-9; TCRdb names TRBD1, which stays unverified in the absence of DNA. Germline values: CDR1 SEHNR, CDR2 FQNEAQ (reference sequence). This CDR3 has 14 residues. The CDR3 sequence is CASSLEQGLDGYTF. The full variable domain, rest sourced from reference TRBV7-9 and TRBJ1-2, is DTGVSQNPRHKITKRGQNVTFRCDPISEHNRLYWYRQTLGQGPEFLTYFQNEAQLEKSRLLSDRFSAERPKGSFSTLEIQRTEQGDSAMYLCASSLEQGLDGYTFGSGTRLTVV.

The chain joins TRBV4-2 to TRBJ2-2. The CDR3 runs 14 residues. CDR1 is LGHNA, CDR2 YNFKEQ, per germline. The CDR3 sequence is CASSQEENTGELFF.

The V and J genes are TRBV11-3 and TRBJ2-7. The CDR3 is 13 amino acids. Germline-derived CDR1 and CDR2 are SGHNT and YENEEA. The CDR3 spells CASSLDKEGEPYF.

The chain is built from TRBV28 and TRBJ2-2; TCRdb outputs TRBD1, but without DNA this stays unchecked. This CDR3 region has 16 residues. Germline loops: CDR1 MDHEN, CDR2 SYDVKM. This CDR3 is CASSPRAGRNTGELFF.

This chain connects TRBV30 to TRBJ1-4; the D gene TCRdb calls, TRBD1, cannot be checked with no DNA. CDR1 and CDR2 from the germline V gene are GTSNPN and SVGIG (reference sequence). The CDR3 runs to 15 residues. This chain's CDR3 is CAWSLTGATNEKLFF.

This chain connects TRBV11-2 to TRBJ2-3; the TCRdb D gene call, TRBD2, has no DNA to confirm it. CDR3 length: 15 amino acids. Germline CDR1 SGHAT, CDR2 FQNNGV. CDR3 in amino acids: CASSFSGGSGDTQYF.

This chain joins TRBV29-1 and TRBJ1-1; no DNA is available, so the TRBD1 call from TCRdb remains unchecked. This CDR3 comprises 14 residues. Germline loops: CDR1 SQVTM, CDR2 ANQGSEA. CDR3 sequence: CSVRTGETNTEAFF.

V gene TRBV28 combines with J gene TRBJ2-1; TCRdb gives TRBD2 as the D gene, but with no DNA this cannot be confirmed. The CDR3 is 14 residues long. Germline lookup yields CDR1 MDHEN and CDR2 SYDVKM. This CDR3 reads CASRLAGGLNEQFF.

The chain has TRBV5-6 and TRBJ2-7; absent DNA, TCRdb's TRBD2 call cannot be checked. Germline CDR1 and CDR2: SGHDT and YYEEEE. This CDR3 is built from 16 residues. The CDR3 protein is CASSLAYGPRDYEQYF.

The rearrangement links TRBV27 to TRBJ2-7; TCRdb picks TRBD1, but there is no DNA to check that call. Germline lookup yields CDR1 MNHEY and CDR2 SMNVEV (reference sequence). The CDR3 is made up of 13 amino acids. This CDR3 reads CASSGTGGYEQYF.